This T cell receptor beta chain derives from a study of cytomegalovirus exposure and HLA in healthy donors. The PCR made use of 60 Vbeta and 13 Jbeta primers. TCRdb keeps only in-frame clones here, not all; method: immunoSEQ multiplex PCR. Of about 210,000 clones listed, 75% to 90% are singletons. With V trimmed by 7 bases and J by 8 bases, 13 bases remained unmatched. The CDR3 is 14 amino acids. Looked up from germline, CDR1 is MDHEN and CDR2 is SYDVKM. This clonotype was obtained from a young woman in good health and CMV-seronegative. The chain combines TRBV28 with TRBJ1-1; 7 nucleotides line up with TRBD1. The specimen was PBMCs. CDR3 coding DNA: TGTGCCAGCACTACGAGAAACTTACAGGGGGAAGCTTTCTTT. Encoded protein: CASTTRNLQGEAFF.